The 31 T cell receptor beta chains presented below share a single source sample, sequenced in a study of OX40 agonist ivuxolimab in advanced cancers. The assay was immunoSEQ multiplex PCR, and TCRdb's table has in-frame clones only and misses some. The sample shows roughly 100,000 clones, roughly 95% of them seen only once. Here the sequenced sample was CD4+ or CD8+ T cells sorted from blood, taken in a trial of the OX40 agonist ivuxolimab. All receptors derive from an adult with an advanced solid tumor such as melanoma, head and neck, liver or kidney cancer.

The chain couples TRBV7-6 to TRBJ1-6; 11 nucleotides line up with TRBD1. Germline CDR1 SGHVS, CDR2 FNYEAQ. The CDR3 is made up of 17 amino acids. Trimming removed 1 base from V and 9 bases from J; junction bases left unmatched: 8. CDR3 residues: CASSLGGGGTGGSPLHF. DNA of the CDR3: TGTGCCAGCAGCTTAGGCGGAGGGGGGACAGGGGGTTCACCCCTCCACTTT. Complete variable domain (other parts from reference TRBV7-6 and TRBJ1-6): GAGVSQSPRYKVTKRGQDVALRCDPISGHVSLYWYRQALGQGPEFLTYFNYEAQQDKSGLPNDRFSAERPEGSISTLTIQRTEQRDSAMYRCASSLGGGGTGGSPLHFGNGTRLTVT.

V and J are TRBV9 and TRBJ2-7; D is ambiguous. CDR3 length equals 10 residues. Trimming removed 0 bases at V and 7 bases at J, with 2 bases between. Germline assignment: CDR1 SGDLS and CDR2 YYNGEE. The CDR3 DNA is TGTGCCAGCAGCGTAGGAGAGCAGTACTTC. It yields the protein CASSVGEQYF.

The rearrangement joins TRBV28 to TRBJ1-1; maybe TRBD1 (5 bases). Trimming left V 5 bases short and J 2 bases short, with 12 bases between. The CDR3 loop spans 14 amino acids. Per the germline V gene, CDR1 is MDHEN and CDR2 is SYDVKM. This CDR3 reads CASSPWGSNTEAFF. DNA for the CDR3: TGTGCCAGCAGTCCCTGGGGCTCCAACACTGAAGCTTTCTTT.

The chain links TRBV6-5 to TRBJ2-1; 7 positions agree with TRBD1. This CDR3 contains 15 residues. Germline CDR1 reads MNHEY; CDR2 reads SVGAGI. The junction had 4 bases not matched to a gene; V was cut back by 0 bases and J by 5 bases. CDR3 amino acids: CASSYSSQGNNEQFF. For the CDR3, the DNA is TGTGCCAGCAGTTACTCGTCACAGGGGAACAATGAGCAGTTCTTC.

V gene TRBV19 combines with J gene TRBJ1-5; 8 positions match TRBD1. This CDR3 is 15 amino acids long. V lost 7 bases and J lost 2; bases outside the gene matches: 7. From germline, CDR1 is LNHDA and CDR2 SQIVND (reference sequence). The CDR3 protein is CASTPSGQGNQPQHF. CDR3 DNA sequence: TGTGCCAGTACCCCCTCGGGACAGGGCAATCAGCCCCAGCATTTT.

The rearrangement joins TRBV27 to TRBJ2-7; no definite D call. Trimming pared 6 bases from V and 0 bases from J, leaving 9 bases between. The CDR3 runs 13 residues. Germline V CDR1 and CDR2: MNHEY, SMNVEV (reference sequence). CDR3 region: CASSYSYSYEQYF. In DNA form, the CDR3 reads TGTGCCAGCAGCTACAGCTACTCCTACGAGCAGTACTTC.

The chain has TRBV14 and TRBJ1-2; TRBD1 is a possible D gene (5 bases). The CDR3 covers 15 residues. From germline, CDR1 is SGHDN and CDR2 FVKESK. V gave up 5 bases and J gave up 5 bases, with 18 bases separating them. Here the CDR3 DNA reads TGTGCCAGCAGCTCCTCCCTGGACACAGCATATGGCTACACCTTC. It is translated as CASSSSLDTAYGYTF.

The rearrangement links TRBV7-9 to TRBJ1-5, with TRBD1 as a possible D gene (6 bases). The CDR3 covers 15 residues. V lost 5 bases and J lost 1, with 12 bases in between. The germline V gene encodes CDR1 SEHNR and CDR2 FQNEAQ (reference sequence). CDR3 region: CASSPTGPSNQPQHF. For the CDR3, the DNA is TGTGCCAGCAGCCCCACAGGGCCCAGCAATCAGCCCCAGCATTTT.

The chain recombines TRBV5-4 with TRBJ2-3; D not resolved. Deletions cut 2 bases from V and 6 bases from J, with 13 bases between. The CDR3 sequence is 14 residues long. The germline CDR1 and CDR2 sequences are SGHNT and YYREEE (reference sequence). The CDR3 coding sequence is TGTGCCAGCAGCTTACCGCAGCTGGGGGATACGCAGTATTTT. This translates into CASSLPQLGDTQYF.

The J gene is TRBJ2-5, the V gene TRBV28, with D perhaps given as TRBD1 or TRBD2 (5 bases each). The CDR3 is 14 residues long. Germline values: CDR1 MDHEN, CDR2 SYDVKM. With 3 bases removed from V and 4 bases from J, the gap between germline ends came to 12 bases. CDR3 nucleotides: TGTGCCAGCAGTTTTAGGGGCAGCGGAGAGACCCAGTACTTC. Amino acid sequence: CASSFRGSGETQYF. Full variable domain (rest looked up from reference TRBV28 and TRBJ2-5): DVKVTQSSRYLVKRTGEKVFLECVQDMDHENMFWYRQDPGLGLRLIYFSYDVKMKEKGDIPEGYSVSREKKERFSLILESASTNQTSMYLCASSFRGSGETQYFGPGTRLLVL.

The rearrangement joins TRBV11-2 to TRBJ1-4; D not certain. The ends were cut back, 4 bases at V and 6 bases at J, with 18 bases in the middle. The length of the CDR3 is 16 residues. The germline CDR1 and CDR2 sequences are SGHAT and FQNNGV. For the CDR3, the DNA is TGTGCCAGCAGCTACCGCCCGGGCGTTGAAGATGAAAAACTGTTTTTT. It is translated as CASSYRPGVEDEKLFF.

The rearrangement uses TRBV5-4 and TRBJ1-4; maybe TRBD1 (6 bases). Germline V gene sequence: CDR1 SGHNT, CDR2 YYREEE (reference sequence). V was shortened by 5 bases and J by 0 bases, with 14 bases between the two germline ends. There are 16 residues in the CDR3. CDR3 residues: CASRSATGPTNEKLFF. The CDR3 DNA reads as TGTGCCAGCAGATCCGCCACAGGGCCAACTAATGAAAAACTGTTTTTT.

The chain couples TRBV28 to TRBJ1-5; 8 bases match TRBD1. This CDR3 region has 14 residues. The J segment lost 9 bases and the V segment lost 7 bases, leaving 11 bases of the junction unmatched. Germline V lookup: CDR1 MDHEN, CDR2 SYDVKM. CDR3 sequence (DNA): TGTGCCAGCACCCAGGGGGCCGCCGGATCGCCCCAGCATTTT. It translates to CASTQGAAGSPQHF.

In its sample, this clone was seen a few times. The rearrangement joins TRBV6-5 to TRBJ2-1; 10 bases are a match to TRBD1. The CDR3 contains 15 residues. The V gene end was trimmed by 6 bases and the J gene end by 2 bases; junction bases not matched to a gene: 4. Germline values: CDR1 MNHEY, CDR2 SVGAGI. CDR3 bases: TGTGCCAGCAGACGACAGGGGGCCACCTACAATGAGCAGTTCTTC. Its protein product is CASRRQGATYNEQFF.

V is TRBV4-1 and J is TRBJ2-1; maybe TRBD2 (6 bases). This CDR3 has 15 amino acids. V was pared by 5 bases and J by 6 bases, with 17 bases between. Germline V gene lookup returns CDR1 MGHRA and CDR2 YSYEKL. This CDR3 reads CASSESRDSRNEQFF. The CDR3, as DNA: TGCGCCAGCAGCGAATCCCGGGACTCCCGCAATGAGCAGTTCTTC.

The V call is TRBV14, the J call TRBJ2-1; 10 bases map to TRBD2. The CDR3 runs to 16 residues. V lost 0 bases to trimming and J lost 6 bases; unmatched junction nucleotides: 5. Germline V gives CDR1 SGHDN, CDR2 FVKESK. The CDR3 sequence is CASSQERQRGGNEQFF. CDR3 DNA sequence: TGTGCCAGCAGCCAAGAGAGGCAGCGGGGGGGCAATGAGCAGTTCTTC.

The chain is built from TRBV11-2 and TRBJ2-3, with 8 bases aligning to TRBD1. The CDR3 has 15 amino acids. The V and J ends lost 5 bases and 4 bases, in that order; junction bases with no gene match: 8. CDR1 and CDR2 (germline): SGHAT, FQNNGV. CDR3 loop: CASSPDRVGADTQYF. For the CDR3, the DNA is TGTGCCAGCAGCCCGGACAGGGTAGGGGCAGATACGCAGTATTTT.

J is TRBJ1-2 and V is TRBV15, with TRBD1 identical over 9 bases. The germline CDR1 and CDR2 sequences are LNHNV and YYDKDF (reference sequence). The CDR3 has 13 residues. Germline trimming cut 5 bases from V and 8 bases from J; bases unmatched to any gene: 6. The CDR3 loop reads CATSAWTGVGYTF. CDR3 coding DNA: TGTGCCACCAGCGCCTGGACAGGGGTCGGCTACACCTTC.

V gene TRBV2 combines with J gene TRBJ2-4; unclear D gene. V was cut by 3 bases and J by 3 bases, with 6 bases left in between. Per the germline V gene, CDR1 is SNHLY and CDR2 is FYNNEI. The CDR3 runs 13 residues. CDR3 sequence: CASSDWSKNIQYF. The CDR3 region has the DNA TGTGCCAGCAGTGACTGGAGCAAAAACATTCAGTACTTC.

The V gene is TRBV6-1, the J gene TRBJ1-5, with a possible D match to TRBD1 (6 bases). Germline lookup yields CDR1 MNHNS and CDR2 SASEGT. V was clipped by 1 base and J by 6 bases, with 13 bases between them. The CDR3 is made up of 15 amino acids. The CDR3 sequence is CASSEVRGGIQPQHF. CDR3 nucleotide sequence: TGTGCCAGCAGTGAAGTCAGGGGAGGGATTCAGCCCCAGCATTTT.

The chain links TRBV9 to TRBJ2-6, with TRBD1 as a possible D gene (6 bases). The CDR3 is made up of 16 amino acids. Trimming cost V 7 bases and J 1 base, with 15 bases left between them. Germline V lookup: CDR1 SGDLS, CDR2 YYNGEE. CDR3: CASGRDIGSGANVLTF. The DNA of the CDR3 is TGTGCCAGCGGTCGGGACATCGGTTCTGGGGCCAACGTCCTGACTTTC.

The rearrangement uses TRBV7-3 and TRBJ1-1, with D unresolved. The CDR3 spans 11 residues. Germline CDR1 is SGHTA and CDR2 is FQGTGA. V gave up 9 bases and J gave up 3 bases, with 8 bases separating them. The CDR3 spells CASRVYTEAFF. In DNA form, the CDR3 reads TGTGCCAGTAGGGTTTACACTGAAGCTTTCTTT.

The chain carries TRBV19 and TRBJ1-1; D is uncertain. This CDR3 spans 13 amino acids. Germline values: CDR1 LNHDA, CDR2 SQIVND (reference sequence). The V gene lost 1 base and the J gene lost 1 base, with 4 bases spanning the gap. In DNA form, the CDR3 reads TGTGCCAGTAGTATAGGCAAGAACACTGAAGCTTTCTTT. This codes for CASSIGKNTEAFF.

The V gene is TRBV28, the J gene TRBJ2-5; D gene uncertain. The V end was cut by 1 base, the J end by 4 bases, with 7 bases between. There are 13 residues in the CDR3. Germline V gene lookup returns CDR1 MDHEN and CDR2 SYDVKM. DNA of the CDR3: TGTGCCAGCAGTTTATTACCACCAGAGACCCAGTACTTC. Protein product: CASSLLPPETQYF.

The chain has TRBV7-9 and TRBJ1-5; 8 nucleotides agree with TRBD1. CDR3 length equals 16 residues. Germline values: CDR1 SEHNR, CDR2 FQNEAQ (reference sequence). V shed 4 bases and J 5 bases; nucleotides not matched to a gene: 10. DNA for the CDR3: TGTGCCAGCAGCTCCCCCGGGACAGGTCTTTATCAGCCCCAGCATTTT. This encodes CASSSPGTGLYQPQHF.

The rearrangement links TRBV7-6 to TRBJ2-1, with D hard to call. The germline V gene encodes CDR1 SGHVS and CDR2 FNYEAQ. The CDR3 extends over 13 amino acids. V gave up 1 base and J gave up 5 bases, with 6 bases separating them. CDR3 DNA: TGTGCCAGCAGCTTAGAACAGAACAATGAGCAGTTCTTC. Protein sequence: CASSLEQNNEQFF.

This clone appeared a single time. DNA of the CDR3: TGTGCCAGCAGCTTATTTATAGGCCGGGGGGATGAGCAGTTCTTC. This translates into CASSLFIGRGDEQFF. The chain carries TRBV11-2 and TRBJ2-1; 7 nucleotides agree with TRBD2. This CDR3 region has 15 residues. Trimming cost V 2 bases and J 8 bases; bases outside gene matches: 9. The germline V gene has CDR1 SGHAT and CDR2 FQNNGV. The full variable domain, its missing parts supplied by reference TRBV11-2 and TRBJ2-1, is EAGVAQSPRYKIIEKRQSVAFWCNPISGHATLYWYQQILGQGPKLLIQFQNNGVVDDSQLPKDRFSAERLKGVDSTLKIQPAKLEDSAVYLCASSLFIGRGDEQFFGPGTRLTVL.

The chain combines TRBV7-8 with TRBJ1-2; D remains ambiguous. Germline values: CDR1 SGHVS, CDR2 FQNEAQ. The CDR3 spans 12 residues. The V end lost 10 bases, the J end lost 4 bases, and 13 bases lay between the germline ends. Here the CDR3 reads CATQTATYGYTF. The CDR3 DNA sequence: TGTGCCACCCAGACCGCCACCTATGGCTACACCTTC.

V usage is TRBV5-1 and J usage is TRBJ1-5; TRBD1 aligns across 11 bases. Trimming cost V 3 bases and J 10 bases; bases outside gene matches: 9. The germline V gene has CDR1 SGHRS and CDR2 YFSETQ. The CDR3 runs 15 residues. The CDR3 nucleotides are TGCGCCAGCAGCTCAGGACAGGGGGCAGGTGATCCCCAGCATTTT. This codes for CASSSGQGAGDPQHF.

The V call is TRBV28, the J call TRBJ2-1; 15 bases align to TRBD2. The germline V gene encodes CDR1 MDHEN and CDR2 SYDVKM. J was trimmed by 8 bases and V by 5 bases; bases with no gene match: 10. This CDR3 has 17 amino acids. CDR3: CASSPWTSGGARYEQFF. The CDR3 DNA reads TGTGCCAGCAGTCCCTGGACTAGCGGGGGGGCACGGTATGAGCAGTTCTTC. The whole variable domain, remainder taken from reference TRBV28 and TRBJ2-1, is DVKVTQSSRYLVKRTGEKVFLECVQDMDHENMFWYRQDPGLGLRLIYFSYDVKMKEKGDIPEGYSVSREKKERFSLILESASTNQTSMYLCASSPWTSGGARYEQFFGPGTRLTVL.

The rearrangement links TRBV29-1 to TRBJ1-1; possible D gene TRBD1, 6 bases. Per germline, CDR1 SQVTM and CDR2 ANQGSEA. There are 19 residues in the CDR3. The V end lost 0 bases, the J end lost 4 bases, and 27 bases lay between the germline ends. CDR3 amino acids: CSVEDTGTNGRWSSTEAFF. CDR3 nucleotides: TGCAGCGTTGAAGATACCGGGACAAATGGGAGGTGGTCCAGCACTGAAGCTTTCTTT.